The rows below give T cell receptor beta chains drawn from one sample of a study of spatial heterogeneity in lung cancer. TCRdb processed the 5' RACE reads anew with MiXCR; each CDR3 protein has one entry. Of roughly 8,400 distinct CDR3 sequences listed, around 5.7% are singletons. The sample here was lung tumor tissue, taken at surgery. The receptors stem from a male donor with early-stage non-small cell lung cancer. Each CDR3 is given with its conserved first and last residue. Part of the rows lack a size; the others show once, few, many or a class for expanded clones.

>TRBJ2-3|TRBV5-1|many
CASSLASFRFSTDTQYF
>TRBJ1-5|TRBV28|many
CASSLLPGQGLQPQHF
>TRBJ1-5|TRBV20-1|many
CSARYQGDQPQHF
>TRBJ2-3|TRBV15|many
CATSRADRATDTQYF
>TRBJ2-3|TRBV2|many
CASSPPRARTDTQYF
>TRBJ2-3|TRBV6-2/TRBV6-3|many
CAIKRASTDTQYF
>TRBJ2-3|TRBV11-3|many
CASSKGPTDTQYF
>TRBJ1-2|TRBV6-1|few
CASSTSGSFYGYTF
>TRBJ2-1|TRBV4-1|NA
CASSHGQGEGYEQFF
>TRBJ1-3|TRBV7-2|many
CASSLGGYSKGNTIYF
>TRBJ2-1|TRBV10-3|many
CAISLGLEHNEQFF
>TRBJ2-1|TRBV11-2|many
CASGEQVSYNEQFF
>TRBJ1-2|TRBV3-1|many
CASSRLGQGFYGYTF
>TRBJ2-7|TRBV5-1|many
CASSLNSGTPSYEQYF
>TRBJ2-5|TRBV6-2/TRBV6-3|many
CASKGGRLQETQYF
>TRBJ2-5|TRBV6-5|many
CASTLDWGSETQYF
>TRBJ2-2|TRBV7-9|NA
CASSSPGTGNTGELFF
>TRBJ2-3|TRBV18|many
CASSTLGPDTQYF
>TRBJ2-2|TRBV28|many
CASSFSPSTTGELFF
>TRBJ2-5|TRBV25-1|many
CASSDRQTQETQYF
>TRBJ2-1|TRBV5-1|many
CASSSSSYNEQFF
>TRBJ2-1|TRBV11-3|many
CASSRTSGSRYEQFF
>TRBJ2-1|TRBV11-3|NA
CASSLSQSYNEQFF
>TRBJ2-3|TRBV29-1|NA
CSVRDRGSTDTQYF
>TRBJ2-6|TRBV19|medium-sized
CASTPSPTGGLGPLANVLTF
>TRBJ2-5|TRBV7-2|many
CASSPLRTGGETQYF
>TRBJ1-2|TRBV7-2|many
CASSSTAEAYGYTF
>TRBJ2-3|TRBV19|many
CASSIGAAPSTDTQYF
>TRBJ2-3|TRBV20-1|many
CSATTSGDTDTQYF
>TRBJ1-4|TRBV5-1|NA
CASARFEATNEKLFF
>TRBJ2-2|TRBV2|many
CASSEPGTKAGELFF
>TRBJ1-1|TRBV9|many
CASSGGQGTEAFF
>TRBJ1-2|TRBV9|many
CASSSLGMDYGYTF
>TRBJ1-5|TRBV20-1|many
CSARASTGTDQPQHF
>TRBJ2-2|TRBV20-1|NA
CSARDGTSGGTGELFF
>TRBJ1-1|TRBV6-2/TRBV6-3|few
CASSYSPGLDTEAFF
>TRBJ2-5|TRBV23-1|medium-sized
CASSQPDRMETQYF
>TRBJ2-6|TRBV28|medium-sized
CASSLGRANVLTF
>TRBJ1-2|TRBV20-1|NA
CSATEGQSYGYTF
>TRBJ2-5|TRBV7-2|medium-sized
CASSLAYQETQYF
>TRBJ1-6|TRBV6-1|many
CASSVNFRGAYNSPLHF
>TRBJ1-2|TRBV27|NA
CASSSLAGRVYGYTF
>TRBJ2-3|TRBV18|many
CASSPRGDETDTQYF
>TRBJ1-5|TRBV20-1|many
CSADSIRNQPQHF
>TRBJ2-1|TRBV6-5|many
CASSYRDSSYNEQFF
>TRBJ2-3|TRBV30|many
CAWSPYSGMNPYF
>TRBJ2-3|TRBV20-1|many
CSAAWDGTDTQYF
>TRBJ2-7|TRBV12-3/TRBV12-4|few
CASSPTALLVYEQYF